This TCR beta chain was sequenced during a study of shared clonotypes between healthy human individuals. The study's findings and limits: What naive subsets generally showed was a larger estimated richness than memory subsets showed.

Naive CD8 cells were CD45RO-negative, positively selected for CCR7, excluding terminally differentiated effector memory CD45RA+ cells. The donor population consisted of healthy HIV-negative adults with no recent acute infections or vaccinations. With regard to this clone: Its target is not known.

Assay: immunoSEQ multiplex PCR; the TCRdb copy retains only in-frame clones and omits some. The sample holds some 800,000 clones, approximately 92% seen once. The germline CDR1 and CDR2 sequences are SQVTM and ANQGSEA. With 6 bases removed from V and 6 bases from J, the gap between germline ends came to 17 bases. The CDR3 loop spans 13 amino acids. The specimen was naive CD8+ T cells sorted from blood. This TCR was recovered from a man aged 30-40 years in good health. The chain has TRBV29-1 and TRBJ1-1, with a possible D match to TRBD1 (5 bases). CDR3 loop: CSVPGTLRPEAFF. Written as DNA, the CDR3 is TGCAGCGTGCCCGGGACTCTACGGCCTGAAGCTTTCTTT.